What follows are 20 T cell receptor beta chains derived from one specimen sequenced in a study of blood T cell repertoires in COVID-19. Profiled with immunoSEQ multiplex PCR; TCRdb holds only in-frame clones, not every one. The table records under 150,000 clones, roughly 85% of them present only once. The sequenced sample consisted of peripheral blood. The receptors were sampled from a human donor in a cohort sampled during active COVID-19.

The chain couples TRBV19 to TRBJ2-3; 10 bases match TRBD2. The trim removed 4 bases at V and 6 bases at J, leaving 10 bases unmatched. This CDR3 region has 16 residues. Germline CDR1 and CDR2: LNHDA and SQIVND (reference sequence). The CDR3 DNA is TGTGCCAGTAGTAGCACTAGCGGGGCCCCTGGGGATACGCAGTATTTT. Residues: CASSSTSGAPGDTQYF.

This clone came up a few times. V usage is TRBV28 and J usage is TRBJ1-4, with D tentatively TRBD1 (6 bases). The germline V and J ends were trimmed by 5 bases and 7 bases, with 20 bases remaining between them. Germline-derived CDR1 and CDR2 are MDHEN and SYDVKM. This CDR3 contains 16 residues. Here the CDR3 reads CASSNYAGAGFEKLFF. The CDR3, as DNA: TGTGCCAGCAGTAACTACGCGGGGGCAGGGTTTGAAAAACTGTTTTTT.

The chain carries TRBV5-1 and TRBJ2-3, with D unresolved. The CDR3 has 13 residues. The germline V gene encodes CDR1 SGHRS and CDR2 YFSETQ. Trimming pared 4 bases from V and 8 bases from J, leaving 14 bases between. The CDR3 spells CASSHPSSATQYF. CDR3 sequence (DNA): TGCGCCAGCAGCCACCCCAGCAGCGCTACGCAGTATTTT.

V gene TRBV6-6 combines with J gene TRBJ2-1, with 8 bases fitting TRBD2. V dropped 9 bases and J dropped 0; count of bases not matched to a gene: 7. The CDR3 length is 15 residues. Looked up from germline, CDR1 is MNHNY and CDR2 is SVGAGI (reference sequence). CDR3 sequence reads: CASFRGGSSYNEQFF. The CDR3 DNA is TGTGCCAGTTTCCGCGGGGGGAGCTCCTACAATGAGCAGTTCTTC.

V is TRBV3-1 (or the pseudogene TRBV3-2) and J is TRBJ1-2; TRBD1 matches at 9 bases. This CDR3 has 13 residues. Germline V gives CDR1 LGHDT, CDR2 YNNKEL (reference sequence). V shed 4 bases, J shed 6 bases, and the junction held 3 bases outside the gene matches. CDR3 nucleotide sequence: TGTGCCAGCAGCCTGGGACAGGGCCATGGCTACACCTTC. Encoded protein: CASSLGQGHGYTF.

The chain is built from TRBV18 and TRBJ1-1; TRBD1 agrees at 9 bases. J was trimmed by 4 bases and V by 5 bases; bases with no gene match: 8. CDR3 length: 15 residues. CDR1 is KGHSH and CDR2 is LQKENI in the germline V gene. The CDR3 nucleotides are TGTGCCAGCTCAAACAGACAGGGGGTAGGCACTGAAGCTTTCTTT. This translates into CASSNRQGVGTEAFF.

The chain recombines TRBV3-1 (or the pseudogene TRBV3-2) with TRBJ1-6, with unresolved D. The CDR3 is 18 residues long. Germline-derived CDR1 and CDR2 are LGHDT and YNNKEL (reference sequence). The CDR3 here is CGQQRRRSFIHHNSPLHF. The DNA for the CDR3 is TGTGGCCAGCAGCGCCGGCGGTCTTTCATACATCATAATTCACCCCTCCACTTT.

V usage is TRBV28 and J usage is TRBJ2-2, with 13 bases lining up with TRBD2. This CDR3 spans 16 amino acids. V gave up 10 bases and J gave up 0 bases; unmatched junction bases: 5. Germline loops: CDR1 MDHEN, CDR2 SYDVKM. CDR3 sequence reads: CATSTSGGTNTGELFF. The CDR3 coding sequence is TGTGCCACCTCGACTAGCGGGGGGACGAACACCGGGGAGCTGTTTTTT.

V is TRBV6-1 and J is TRBJ1-2; 8 bases line up with TRBD1. The CDR3 spans 15 residues. The germline gives CDR1 MNHNS, CDR2 SASEGT. V lost 2 bases, J lost 3 bases, and 5 bases stayed unmatched. CDR3 residues: CASSEWQGADYGYTF. CDR3 nucleotides: TGTGCCAGCAGTGAATGGCAGGGGGCGGACTATGGCTACACCTTC.

This chain uses TRBV29-1 with TRBJ2-3, with a weak D call TRBD1 (5 bases). CDR1 and CDR2 from the germline V gene are SQVTM and ANQGSEA. The CDR3 consists of 13 residues. The V and J ends lost 7 bases and 3 bases respectively, with 14 bases between them. The CDR3 loop is CSATGRATDTQYF. DNA for the CDR3: TGCAGCGCGACCGGCAGGGCGACAGATACGCAGTATTTT.

V gene TRBV19 combines with J gene TRBJ1-5, with D maybe TRBD1 (5 bases). From germline, CDR1 is LNHDA and CDR2 SQIVND (reference sequence). The CDR3 is 13 amino acids. V lost 6 bases and J lost 5, with 11 bases in between. CDR3 coding DNA: TGTGCCAGTAGGGGCAGGGTTTATCAGCCCCAGCATTTT. It yields the protein CASRGRVYQPQHF.

The chain recombines TRBV2 with TRBJ2-5; a possible D gene is TRBD1 (6 bases). V lost 6 bases to trimming and J lost 7 bases, with 15 bases between them. CDR1 is SNHLY, CDR2 FYNNEI, per germline. The CDR3 consists of 13 residues. This CDR3 is CASRPPDRGTQYF. Written as DNA, the CDR3 is TGTGCCAGCAGACCCCCGGACAGAGGGACCCAGTACTTC.

The V call is TRBV5-4, the J call TRBJ1-5; 7 bases are a match to TRBD1. The CDR3 runs 13 residues. Germline lookup yields CDR1 SGHNT and CDR2 YYREEE (reference sequence). The trim removed 3 bases at V and 7 bases at J, leaving 4 bases unmatched. The DNA for the CDR3 is TGTGCCAGCAGCTCCGACAGGGAACAGCCCCAGCATTTT. It specifies CASSSDREQPQHF.

The chain employs TRBV10-3 and TRBJ2-1; a weak D match, TRBD2 (6 bases). The CDR3 runs to 12 residues. Germline CDR1 reads ENHRY; CDR2 reads SYGVKD. Trimming took 8 bases from V and 6 from J, leaving 11 bases between them. CDR3 in amino acids: CAIGPGGNEQFF. The CDR3 DNA sequence: TGTGCCATCGGCCCCGGGGGCAATGAGCAGTTCTTC.

The CDR3: CASSIGQLANYGYTF. CDR3 nucleotide sequence: TGTGCCAGTAGTATCGGACAGCTTGCTAACTATGGCTACACCTTC. The chain combines TRBV19 with TRBJ1-2, with a possible D match to TRBD1 (6 bases). The V and J ends lost 3 bases and 0 bases respectively, with 11 bases between them. Per the germline V gene, CDR1 is LNHDA and CDR2 is SQIVND (reference sequence). The CDR3 length is 15 residues.

DNA of the CDR3: TGTGCCAGCAGCTTGACCGGGGGGAATTCACCCCTCCACTTT. It specifies CASSLTGGNSPLHF. J is TRBJ1-6 and V is TRBV5-6, with a tentative D call TRBD1 (5 bases). The germline V and J ends were trimmed by 1 base and 7 bases, with 9 bases remaining between them. This CDR3 region has 14 residues. Germline V gene lookup returns CDR1 SGHDT and CDR2 YYEEEE.

This clone was seen a single time. The chain couples TRBV9 to TRBJ2-1; D call uncertain. The ends were cut back, 0 bases at V and 8 bases at J, with 27 bases in the middle. Germline values: CDR1 SGDLS, CDR2 YYNGEE. CDR3 length equals 19 residues. CDR3 bases: TGTGCCAGCAGCGTAGCTACGGTTCTGCCTAGAGGTAGTTACGATGAGCAGTTCTTC. This sequence encodes CASSVATVLPRGSYDEQFF.

The chain couples TRBV6-5 to TRBJ1-2; a possible D gene is TRBD1 (5 bases). CDR1 MNHEY and CDR2 SVGAGI come from the germline V gene. The length of the CDR3 is 14 residues. Trimming took off 6 bases at V and 4 bases at J, with 15 bases between the two ends. This CDR3 reads CASSNPGGVYGYTF. The CDR3 nucleotides are TGTGCCAGCAGCAATCCCGGGGGAGTCTATGGCTACACCTTC.

The chain recombines TRBV3-1 (or the pseudogene TRBV3-2) with TRBJ2-7, with TRBD1 as a possible D gene (6 bases). V was cut by 0 bases and J by 0 bases, with 15 bases left in between. Germline V lookup: CDR1 LGHDT, CDR2 YNNKEL (reference sequence). The CDR3 totals 17 residues. For the CDR3, the DNA is TGTGCCAGCAGCCAAGATAATAGGGGACAAGACTCCTACGAGCAGTACTTC. Translated: CASSQDNRGQDSYEQYF.

This clone occurred once. The chain couples TRBV6-1 to TRBJ1-5; 10 nucleotides agree with TRBD1. V was clipped by 3 bases and J by 6 bases; unmatched bases: 5. Per the germline V gene, CDR1 is MNHNS and CDR2 is SASEGT. This CDR3 comprises 15 residues. Here the CDR3 DNA reads TGTGCCAGCAGTGATGACAGGGGGCTCGGTCAGCCCCAGCATTTT. It codes for CASSDDRGLGQPQHF.